These 14 T cell receptor beta chains share one sample of origin, sequenced in a study of shared clonotypes between healthy human individuals. Sequencing used immunoSEQ multiplex PCR; TCRdb keeps in-frame clones, though not all of them. The sample records fewer than 1.8 million clones, 97% to 99% being singletons. Sequences were obtained from naive CD4+ T cells sorted from blood. The subset was: CD45RA+ positively selected. The receptor set was obtained from a young man in good health.

V usage is TRBV27 and J usage is TRBJ2-7; 8 positions agree with TRBD1. The CDR3 is made up of 15 amino acids. After removal of 4 bases from V and 2 bases from J, the junction contained 7 bases not matched to a gene. Germline V CDR1 and CDR2: MNHEY, SMNVEV (reference sequence). The chain's CDR3 is CASSSATGATYEQYF. DNA for the CDR3: TGTGCCAGCAGTTCCGCGACAGGGGCCACCTACGAGCAGTACTTC.

The chain employs TRBV10-2 and TRBJ1-3; the match to TRBD1 covers 7 bases. V lost 8 bases to trimming and J lost 0 bases; unmatched junction nucleotides: 7. This CDR3 spans 15 amino acids. Germline V CDR1 and CDR2: WSHSY, SAAADI. For the CDR3, the DNA is TGCGCCAGCTGGACAGGACGGTCCTCTGGAAACACCATATATTTT. Its translation is CASWTGRSSGNTIYF.

The chain has TRBV7-9 and TRBJ1-2; weak D call: TRBD1 (6 bases). This CDR3 comprises 17 residues. Germline V gene sequence: CDR1 SEHNR, CDR2 FQNEAQ (reference sequence). Trimming pared 5 bases from V and 0 bases from J, leaving 19 bases between. The DNA for the CDR3 is TGTGCCAGCAGCCCCCGTTTCGGGGGCGACCCTAACTATGGCTACACCTTC. Translating gives CASSPRFGGDPNYGYTF.

This chain uses TRBV6-1 with TRBJ2-7; 7 bases fit TRBD2. The CDR3 covers 12 residues. Germline CDR1 and CDR2: MNHNS and SASEGT. Germline trimming cut 10 bases from V and 6 bases from J; bases unmatched to any gene: 9. The CDR3 region is CATAGLTGEQYF. The CDR3 nucleotides are TGTGCCACAGCGGGACTTACGGGCGAGCAGTACTTC.

The rearrangement joins TRBV27 to TRBJ2-3, with D tentatively TRBD2 (6 bases). CDR1 and CDR2 (germline): MNHEY, SMNVEV (reference sequence). Trimming stripped 1 base from V and 0 bases from J, with 11 bases between. This CDR3 contains 16 residues. The chain's CDR3 is CASSLFSLASTDTQYF. In DNA form, the CDR3 reads TGTGCCAGCAGTTTATTCTCCCTAGCGAGCACAGATACGCAGTATTTT.

This sequence joins TRBV16 and TRBJ1-5; D remains unclear. The CDR3 has 14 residues. The ends were cut back, 4 bases at V and 5 bases at J, with 12 bases in the middle. Looked up from germline, CDR1 is KGHSY and CDR2 is FQNENV. CDR3 protein: CASSLTKVDQPQHF. CDR3 bases: TGTGCCAGCAGCCTCACCAAGGTGGATCAGCCCCAGCATTTT.

The chain recombines TRBV7-2 with TRBJ2-7; 9 bases are shared with TRBD2. The trim removed 2 bases at V and 5 bases at J, leaving 16 bases unmatched. From germline, CDR1 is SGHTA and CDR2 FQGNSA. The CDR3 sequence is 18 residues long. The chain's CDR3 is CASSLSASGMLISHEQYF. Written as DNA, the CDR3 is TGTGCCAGCAGCTTATCGGCTAGCGGGATGTTAATTAGCCACGAGCAGTACTTC.

The genes are TRBV5-1 and TRBJ2-7; 14 nucleotides agree with TRBD2. J lost 7 bases, V lost 4 bases, and 7 bases had no gene match. Germline V gene lookup returns CDR1 SGHRS and CDR2 YFSETQ. The CDR3 runs to 15 residues. The CDR3 DNA reads TGCGCCAGCAGCCCGGGACTAGCGGGAGATAAAGAGCAGTACTTC. It encodes CASSPGLAGDKEQYF.

V and J are TRBV19 and TRBJ1-2; D gene unclear. Per the germline V gene, CDR1 is LNHDA and CDR2 is SQIVND (reference sequence). The CDR3 has 13 residues. The V end lost 0 bases, the J end lost 11 bases, and 13 bases lay between the germline ends. The CDR3 reads CASSIDQDLTYTF. As DNA, the CDR3 is TGTGCCAGTAGTATAGATCAGGATCTGACGTACACCTTC.

The rearrangement links TRBV5-4 to TRBJ2-2; D remains ambiguous. CDR1 is SGHNT, CDR2 YYREEE, per germline (reference sequence). The CDR3 has 14 amino acids. Trimming took 0 bases from V and 3 from J, leaving 6 bases between them. The CDR3 here is CASSLDGYTGELFF. The DNA for the CDR3 is TGTGCCAGCAGCTTGGACGGGTACACCGGGGAGCTGTTTTTT.

The J gene is TRBJ2-2, the V gene TRBV5-5; D not resolved. The ends were cut back, 2 bases at V and 0 bases at J, with 8 bases in the middle. This CDR3 comprises 15 residues. Germline CDR1 SGHKS, CDR2 YYEKEE (reference sequence). CDR3 amino acids: CASSLGLTNTGELFF. For the CDR3, the DNA is TGTGCCAGCAGCTTAGGTCTCACGAACACCGGGGAGCTGTTTTTT.

This CDR3 is CASSLPGRMNTEAFF. Written as DNA, the CDR3 is TGCGCCAGCAGCCTGCCCGGGAGGATGAACACTGAAGCTTTCTTT. The chain couples TRBV5-1 to TRBJ1-1; D unclear. Trimming took off 4 bases at V and 0 bases at J, with 13 bases between the two ends. Germline CDR1 and CDR2: SGHRS and YFSETQ. The CDR3 loop spans 15 amino acids.

This rearrangement joins TRBV19 to TRBJ1-2; D is ambiguous. The CDR3 spans 13 residues. Germline V gene lookup returns CDR1 LNHDA and CDR2 SQIVND (reference sequence). Trimming pared 10 bases from V and 3 bases from J, leaving 15 bases between. The CDR3 is CATETGLHYGYTF. In DNA form, the CDR3 reads TGTGCCACCGAAACGGGCCTCCACTATGGCTACACCTTC.

V usage is TRBV27 and J usage is TRBJ2-1; 15 positions agree with TRBD2. CDR3 size: 17 residues. CDR1 is MNHEY, CDR2 SMNVEV, per germline (reference sequence). The V and J ends lost 4 bases and 8 bases, in that order; junction bases with no gene match: 9. DNA for the CDR3: TGTGCCAGCAGTTGGGGACTAGCGGGAGGTCAGTTCCATGAGCAGTTCTTC. This translates into CASSWGLAGGQFHEQFF.